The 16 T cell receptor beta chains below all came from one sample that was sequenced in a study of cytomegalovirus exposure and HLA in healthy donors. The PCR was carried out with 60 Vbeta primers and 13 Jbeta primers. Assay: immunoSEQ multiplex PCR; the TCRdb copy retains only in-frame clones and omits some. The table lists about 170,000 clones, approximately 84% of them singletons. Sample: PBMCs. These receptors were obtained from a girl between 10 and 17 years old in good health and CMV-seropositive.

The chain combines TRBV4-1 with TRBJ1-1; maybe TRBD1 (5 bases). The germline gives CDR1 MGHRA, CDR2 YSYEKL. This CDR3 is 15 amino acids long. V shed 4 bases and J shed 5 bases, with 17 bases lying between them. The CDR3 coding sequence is TGCGCCAGCAGCCTCCCCCCAGCGGGGGGAACTGAAGCTTTCTTT. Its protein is CASSLPPAGGTEAFF.

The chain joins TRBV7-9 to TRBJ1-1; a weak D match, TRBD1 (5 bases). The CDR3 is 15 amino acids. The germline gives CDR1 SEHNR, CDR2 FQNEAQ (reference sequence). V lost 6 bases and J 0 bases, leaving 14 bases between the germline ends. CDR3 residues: CASSSTGGMNTEAFF. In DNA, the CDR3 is TGTGCCAGCAGTTCCACCGGGGGGATGAACACTGAAGCTTTCTTT.

DNA for the CDR3: TGTGCCAGCTCACCCGGGGATCAGCCCCAGCATTTT. Translating gives CASSPGDQPQHF. This sequence joins TRBV18 and TRBJ1-5; no reliable D call. Germline CDR1 is KGHSH and CDR2 is LQKENI. CDR3 size: 12 residues. The germline V and J ends were trimmed by 3 bases and 5 bases, with 5 bases remaining between them.

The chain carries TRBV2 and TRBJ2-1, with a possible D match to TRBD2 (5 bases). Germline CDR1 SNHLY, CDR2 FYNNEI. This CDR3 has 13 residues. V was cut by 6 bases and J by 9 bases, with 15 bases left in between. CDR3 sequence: CASRKVASTEQFF. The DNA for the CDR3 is TGTGCCAGCAGGAAGGTAGCGTCGACTGAGCAGTTCTTC.

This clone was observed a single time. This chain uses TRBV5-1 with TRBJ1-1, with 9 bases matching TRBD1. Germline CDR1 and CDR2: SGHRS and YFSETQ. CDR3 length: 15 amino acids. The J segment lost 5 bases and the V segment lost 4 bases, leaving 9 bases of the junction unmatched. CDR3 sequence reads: CASSATDRGETEAFF. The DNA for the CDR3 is TGCGCCAGCAGCGCTACGGACAGGGGAGAAACTGAAGCTTTCTTT. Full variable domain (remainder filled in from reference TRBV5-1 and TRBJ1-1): KAGVTQTPRYLIKTRGQQVTLSCSPISGHRSVSWYQQTPGQGLQFLFEYFSETQRNKGNFPGRFSGRQFSNSRSEMNVSTLELGDSALYLCASSATDRGETEAFFGQGTRLTVV.

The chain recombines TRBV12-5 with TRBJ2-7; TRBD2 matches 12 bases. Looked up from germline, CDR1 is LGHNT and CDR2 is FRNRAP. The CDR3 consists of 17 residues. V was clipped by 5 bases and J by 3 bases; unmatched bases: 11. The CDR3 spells CASGGTSGGLSVYEQYF. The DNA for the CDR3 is TGTGCTAGTGGTGGAACTAGCGGGGGGCTCAGTGTCTACGAGCAGTACTTC. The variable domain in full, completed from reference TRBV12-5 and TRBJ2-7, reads DARVTQTPRHKVTEMGQEVTMRCQPILGHNTVFWYRQTMMQGLELLAYFRNRAPLDDSGMPKDRFSAEMPDATLATLKIQPSEPRDSAVYFCASGGTSGGLSVYEQYFGPGTRLTVT.

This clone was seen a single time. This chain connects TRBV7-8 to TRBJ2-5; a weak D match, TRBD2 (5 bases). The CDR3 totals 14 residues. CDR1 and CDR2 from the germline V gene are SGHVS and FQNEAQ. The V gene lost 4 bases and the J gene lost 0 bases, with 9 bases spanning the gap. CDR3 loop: CASSSGLYQETQYF. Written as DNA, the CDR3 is TGTGCCAGCAGCTCAGGACTCTACCAAGAGACCCAGTACTTC.

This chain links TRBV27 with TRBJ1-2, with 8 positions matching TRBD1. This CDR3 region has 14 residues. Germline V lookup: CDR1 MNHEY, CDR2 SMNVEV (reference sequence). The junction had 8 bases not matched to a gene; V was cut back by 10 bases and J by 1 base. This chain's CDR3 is CATRTGTGNYGYTF. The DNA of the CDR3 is TGTGCCACCCGAACCGGGACAGGTAACTATGGCTACACCTTC.

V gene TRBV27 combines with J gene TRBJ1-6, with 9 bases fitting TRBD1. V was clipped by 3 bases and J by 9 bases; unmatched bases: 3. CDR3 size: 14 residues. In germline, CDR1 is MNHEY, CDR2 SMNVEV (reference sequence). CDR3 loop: CASSFTGGLSPLHF. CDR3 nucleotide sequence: TGTGCCAGCAGTTTCACAGGGGGCCTTTCACCCCTCCACTTT.

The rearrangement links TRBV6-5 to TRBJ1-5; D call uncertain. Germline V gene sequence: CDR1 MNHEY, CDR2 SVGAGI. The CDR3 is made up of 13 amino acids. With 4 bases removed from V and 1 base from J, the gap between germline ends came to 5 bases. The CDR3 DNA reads TGTGCCAGCAGTTCTGGCAGCAATCAGCCCCAGCATTTT. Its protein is CASSSGSNQPQHF.

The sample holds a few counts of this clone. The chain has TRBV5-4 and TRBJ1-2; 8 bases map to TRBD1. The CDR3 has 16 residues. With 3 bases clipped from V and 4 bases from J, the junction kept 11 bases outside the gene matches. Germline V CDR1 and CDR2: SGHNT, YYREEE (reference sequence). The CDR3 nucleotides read TGTGCCAGCAGCTGGGATGAGGCAGGGGGCCTCTATGGCTACACCTTC. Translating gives CASSWDEAGGLYGYTF.

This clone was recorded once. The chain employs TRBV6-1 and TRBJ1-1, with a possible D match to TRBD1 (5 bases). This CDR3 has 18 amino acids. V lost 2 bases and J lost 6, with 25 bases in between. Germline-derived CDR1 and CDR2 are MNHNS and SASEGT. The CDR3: CASSEPFLRGKGGAEAFF. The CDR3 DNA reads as TGTGCCAGCAGTGAACCTTTTCTAAGGGGTAAGGGTGGTGCTGAAGCTTTCTTT.

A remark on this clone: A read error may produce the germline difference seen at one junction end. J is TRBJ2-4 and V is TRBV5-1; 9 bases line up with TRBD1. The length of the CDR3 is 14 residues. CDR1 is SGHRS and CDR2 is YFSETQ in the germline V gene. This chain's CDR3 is CASSLGDRENSQYF. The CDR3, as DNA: TGCGCCAGCAGCTTGGGGGACAGGGAAAACAGTCAGTACTTC.

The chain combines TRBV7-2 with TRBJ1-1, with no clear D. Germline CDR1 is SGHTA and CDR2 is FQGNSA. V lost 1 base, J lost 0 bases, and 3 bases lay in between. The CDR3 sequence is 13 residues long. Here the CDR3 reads CASSLVMNTEAFF. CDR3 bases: TGTGCCAGCAGCTTAGTTATGAACACTGAAGCTTTCTTT. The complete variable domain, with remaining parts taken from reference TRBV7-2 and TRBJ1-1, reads GAGVSQSPSNKVTEKGKDVELRCDPISGHTALYWYRQSLGQGLEFLIYFQGNSAPDKSGLPSDRFSAERTGGSVSTLTIQRTQQEDSAVYLCASSLVMNTEAFFGQGTRLTVV.

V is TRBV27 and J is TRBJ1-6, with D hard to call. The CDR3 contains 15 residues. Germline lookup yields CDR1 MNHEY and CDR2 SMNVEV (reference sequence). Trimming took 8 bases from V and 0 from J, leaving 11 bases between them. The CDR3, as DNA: TGTGCCAGCCGTCCCGAGAGCTCCTATAATTCACCCCTCCACTTT. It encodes CASRPESSYNSPLHF.

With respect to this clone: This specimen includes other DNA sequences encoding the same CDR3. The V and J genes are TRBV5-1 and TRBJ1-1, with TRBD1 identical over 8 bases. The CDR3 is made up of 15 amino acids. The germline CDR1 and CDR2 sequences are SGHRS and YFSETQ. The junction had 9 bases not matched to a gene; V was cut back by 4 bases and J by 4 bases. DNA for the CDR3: TGCGCCAGCAGCAGAGAGACAGGGGTGAGCACTGAAGCTTTCTTT. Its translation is CASSRETGVSTEAFF.